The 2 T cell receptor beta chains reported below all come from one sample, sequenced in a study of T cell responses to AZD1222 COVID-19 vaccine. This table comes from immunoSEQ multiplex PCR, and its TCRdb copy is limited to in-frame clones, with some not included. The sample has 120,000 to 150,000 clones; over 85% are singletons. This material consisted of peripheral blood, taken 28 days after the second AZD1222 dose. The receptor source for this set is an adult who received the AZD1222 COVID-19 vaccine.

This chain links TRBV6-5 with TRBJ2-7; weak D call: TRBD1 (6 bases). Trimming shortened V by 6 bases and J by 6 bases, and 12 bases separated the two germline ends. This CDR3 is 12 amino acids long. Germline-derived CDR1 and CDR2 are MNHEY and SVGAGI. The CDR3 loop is CASRSDRLEQYF. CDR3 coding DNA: TGTGCCAGCAGATCGGACAGACTCGAGCAGTACTTC.

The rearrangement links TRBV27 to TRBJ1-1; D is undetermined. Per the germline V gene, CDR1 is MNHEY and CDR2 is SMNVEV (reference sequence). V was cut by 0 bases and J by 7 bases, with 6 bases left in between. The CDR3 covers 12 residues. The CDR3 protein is CASSLSGDEAFF. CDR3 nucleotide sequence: TGTGCCAGCAGTTTATCTGGGGATGAAGCTTTCTTT.